Listed below are T cell receptor beta chains from one sample, sequenced in a study of cytomegalovirus exposure and HLA in healthy donors. Clones were sequenced by immunoSEQ multiplex PCR, and TCRdb holds only the in-frame ones, with some missing. The sample holds some 95,000 clones, under 85% seen once. The sequencing input was PBMCs. Receptors originate from a woman between 40 and 50 years old in good health and CMV-seropositive. Both conserved end residues are part of each CDR3.

j_call v_call cdr3_aa
TRBJ1-1 TRBV5-1 CASSFENRGLTEAFF
TRBJ1-1 TRBV5-1 CASSLSGHGTEAFF
TRBJ1-5 TRBV7-9 CASSLGQDNQPQHF
TRBJ2-4 TRBV28 CATYPGKNVNIQYF
TRBJ2-7 TRBV27 CASSLGTPYEQYF
TRBJ2-1 TRBV27 CASSFGLAAYNEQFF
TRBJ2-5 TRBV5-1 CASSFGLEGPVAQYF
TRBJ2-2 TRBV5-1 CASSFSGRAQQDGELFF
TRBJ1-1 TRBV7-9 CASSLGLLAEAFF
TRBJ2-7 TRBV5-1 CASSLGPTGLVSSEQYF
TRBJ1-2 TRBV28 CASSLLGTGYGYTF
TRBJ2-5 TRBV27 CASSTLAGGGETQYF
TRBJ2-7 TRBV5-6 CASSSSGSYEQYF
TRBJ2-5 TRBV5-1 CASHTPYQETQYF